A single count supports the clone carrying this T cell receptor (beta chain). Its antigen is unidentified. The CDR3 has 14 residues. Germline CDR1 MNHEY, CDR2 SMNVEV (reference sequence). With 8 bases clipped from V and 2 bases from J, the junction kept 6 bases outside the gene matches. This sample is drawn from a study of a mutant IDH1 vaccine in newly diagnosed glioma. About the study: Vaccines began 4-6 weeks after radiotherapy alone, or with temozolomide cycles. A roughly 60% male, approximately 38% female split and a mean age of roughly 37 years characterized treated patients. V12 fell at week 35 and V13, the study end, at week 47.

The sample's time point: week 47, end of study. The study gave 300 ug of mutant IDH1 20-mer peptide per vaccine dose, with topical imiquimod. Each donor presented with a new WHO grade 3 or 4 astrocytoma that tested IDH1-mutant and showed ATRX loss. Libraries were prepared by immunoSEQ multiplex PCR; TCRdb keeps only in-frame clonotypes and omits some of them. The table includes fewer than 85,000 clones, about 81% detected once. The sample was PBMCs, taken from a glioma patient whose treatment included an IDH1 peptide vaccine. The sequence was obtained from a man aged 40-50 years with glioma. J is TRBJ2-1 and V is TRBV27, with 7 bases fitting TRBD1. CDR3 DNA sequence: TGTGCCAGCTCCCCAGACAGGGCCTACAATGAGCAGTTCTTC. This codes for CASSPDRAYNEQFF.